The clone carrying this T cell receptor beta chain was seen repeatedly, ten times or more. Antigen unknown. An equimolar mix of two oligonucleotides served as the beta constant-region primer for TRBC1 and TRBC2. Ligated cDNA was amplified by four rounds of PCR with nested alpha and beta constant-region primers and SP2. One entry per CDR3 protein results from TCRdb running MiXCR on the UMI-ligation and nested PCR reads. This sample carries approximately 150,000 distinct CDR3 sequences, approximately 20% of them seen once, and the ten largest clones take 0.6% to 0.7%. These data belong to a study of naive and memory T cell subsets. Study conclusions and caveats: Especially in CD8 cells, naive repertoires contained a few larger clonotypes, possibly CD45RA-re-expressing memory cells.

This CDR3 spans 13 amino acids. The ends lost 6 bases at V and 6 bases at J; junction bases unmatched: 7. CDR1 is MNHEY and CDR2 is SVGAGI in the germline V gene. The chain joins TRBV6-5 to TRBJ2-7; 8 nucleotides agree with TRBD1. The material sequenced was naive CD8+ T cells from blood. The source of this sequence is a human donor in good health. CDR3 sequence reads: CASSKAGQGEQYF. In nucleotides, the CDR3 is TGTGCCAGCAGCAAAGCCGGACAGGGCGAGCAGTACTTC.